These 17 T cell receptor beta chains originate from one sample sequenced in a study of cytomegalovirus exposure and HLA in healthy donors. This PCR relied on a set of 60 Vbeta primers and 13 Jbeta primers. The assay was immunoSEQ multiplex PCR, and TCRdb's table has in-frame clones only and misses some. The data show some 140,000 clones, 60% to 85% seen once. The sample taken for sequencing was PBMCs. The receptors derive from a man younger than 35 in good health and CMV-seronegative.

The V and J genes are TRBV30 and TRBJ2-7, with a weak D call TRBD2 (7 bases). This CDR3 comprises 15 residues. Germline CDR1 and CDR2: GTSNPN and SVGIG (reference sequence). Trimming stripped 0 bases from V and 5 bases from J, with 17 bases between. The CDR3 region is CAWSVRAGEGNEQYF. As DNA, the CDR3 is TGTGCCTGGAGTGTACGGGCAGGGGAGGGCAACGAGCAGTACTTC. The variable domain in full, with the rest retrieved from reference TRBV30 and TRBJ2-7, is SQTIHQWPATLVQPVGSPLSLECTVEGTSNPNLYWYRQAAGRGLQLLFYSVGIGQISSEVPQNLSASRPQDRQFILSSKKLLLSDSGFYLCAWSVRAGEGNEQYFGPGTRLTVT.

This chain uses TRBV5-1 with TRBJ1-2; weak D call: TRBD1 (5 bases). The V end was cut by 0 bases, the J end by 8 bases, with 14 bases between. Germline CDR1 SGHRS, CDR2 YFSETQ. The CDR3 is 14 amino acids. The CDR3 DNA reads as TGCGCCAGCAGCTTGGCCGGGACTACGAACGGCTACACCTTC. The encoded protein is CASSLAGTTNGYTF.

Worth noting for this clone: At one of its ends the junction is not consistent with the germline gene, which may arise from a read error. V gene TRBV7-9 combines with J gene TRBJ2-3; the match to TRBD2 covers 7 bases. The germline V gene has CDR1 SEHNR and CDR2 FQNEAQ (reference sequence). The CDR3 sequence is 18 residues long. The CDR3 bases are TGTTCCAGCAGCTTACTGGGGGGGGACCCTTTTCGCACAGATACGCAGTATTTT. As protein: CSSSLLGGDPFRTDTQYF.

J is TRBJ2-5 and V is TRBV13; D may be TRBD1 (5 bases). The tail of the sequence fits TRBJ2-7 better, so the J call may be wrong. The CDR3 is made up of 12 amino acids. The germline gives CDR1 PRHDT, CDR2 FYEKMQ (reference sequence). Here the CDR3 reads CASSSQGYEQYF. The CDR3 nucleotides read TGTGCCAGCAGCTCCCAGGGTTACGAGCAGTACTTC.

This chain uses TRBV7-2 with TRBJ2-1; tentatively, D is TRBD1 (6 bases). The germline V gene has CDR1 SGHTA and CDR2 FQGNSA. The CDR3 length is 16 residues. With 2 bases removed from V and 0 bases from J, the gap between germline ends came to 11 bases. The chain's CDR3 is CASSLFSRGSYNEQFF. DNA for the CDR3: TGTGCCAGCAGCTTATTTTCCAGGGGCTCCTACAATGAGCAGTTCTTC. The variable domain in full, with the rest retrieved from reference TRBV7-2 and TRBJ2-1, is GAGVSQSPSNKVTEKGKDVELRCDPISGHTALYWYRQSLGQGLEFLIYFQGNSAPDKSGLPSDRFSAERTGGSVSTLTIQRTQQEDSAVYLCASSLFSRGSYNEQFFGPGTRLTVL.

The rearrangement joins TRBV19 to TRBJ2-2; 9 nucleotides line up with TRBD1. The germline V gene encodes CDR1 LNHDA and CDR2 SQIVND (reference sequence). CDR3 length: 14 residues. J was trimmed by 4 bases and V by 9 bases; bases with no gene match: 6. The CDR3 bases are TGTGCCAGGACCCCGACAGGGGGCACCGGGGAGCTGTTTTTT. Protein: CARTPTGGTGELFF.

The chain links TRBV5-8 to TRBJ1-5; tentative D call: TRBD1 (6 bases). The germline V gene encodes CDR1 SGHTS and CDR2 YDEGEE. The ends were cut back, 0 bases at V and 2 bases at J, with 12 bases in the middle. This CDR3 region has 16 residues. CDR3 protein: CASSLEGGMGNQPQHF. In DNA, the CDR3 is TGTGCCAGCAGCTTGGAAGGGGGTATGGGCAATCAGCCCCAGCATTTT.

J is TRBJ2-2 and V is TRBV18; D perhaps matches TRBD2 (6 bases). The germline V and J ends were trimmed by 1 base and 1 base, with 19 bases remaining between them. The CDR3 contains 19 residues. Germline CDR1 is KGHSH and CDR2 is LQKENI. Written as DNA, the CDR3 is TGTGCCAGCTCACCACTTCTCGCCTTGGTGCGGGGGAACACCGGGGAGCTGTTTTTT. Translation: CASSPLLALVRGNTGELFF.

This clone was detected only a few times. The rearrangement joins TRBV6-6 to TRBJ1-5; D is possibly TRBD1 (5 bases). Germline loops: CDR1 MNHNY, CDR2 SVGAGI (reference sequence). The CDR3 spans 14 residues. Trimming removed 2 bases from V and 1 base from J, with 6 bases in between. The CDR3: CASSYGGSNQPQHF. Written as DNA, the CDR3 is TGTGCCAGCAGTTACGGGGGGAGCAATCAGCCCCAGCATTTT.

In its sample, this clone was seen a few times. At one end, the junction sequence differs from germline, possibly due to a read error. The chain combines TRBV7-9 with TRBJ2-7, with 8 nucleotides matching TRBD1. The CDR3 consists of 16 residues. Germline CDR1 reads SEHNR; CDR2 reads FQNEAQ (reference sequence). The CDR3 DNA follows: TGTTCCAGCAGCCAAACAAGGACAGGGAAACCCTACGAGCAGTACTTC. Translating gives CSSSQTRTGKPYEQYF.

J is TRBJ1-3 and V is TRBV4-3; D possibly corresponds to TRBD1 (5 bases). This CDR3 comprises 16 residues. The germline gives CDR1 LGHNA, CDR2 YSLEER. V dropped 0 bases and J dropped 8 bases, with 17 bases sitting between them. In DNA form, the CDR3 reads TGCGCCAGCAGCCAAGATGCGTTGGGGACTCCAGACACCATATATTTT. The encoded protein is CASSQDALGTPDTIYF.

The chain links TRBV9 to TRBJ1-5; possible D gene TRBD1, 5 bases. V lost 3 bases to trimming and J lost 4 bases, with 11 bases between them. The CDR3 runs 14 residues. Germline V gene sequence: CDR1 SGDLS, CDR2 YYNGEE. The CDR3 reads CASSETNRNQPQHF. CDR3 nucleotides: TGTGCCAGCAGCGAAACCAACAGGAATCAGCCCCAGCATTTT.

The J gene is TRBJ1-1, the V gene TRBV15; 11 bases map to TRBD1. This CDR3 contains 15 residues. Germline CDR1 is LNHNV and CDR2 is YYDKDF (reference sequence). V was pared by 3 bases and J by 6 bases, with 6 bases of the junction left unmatched. The CDR3 sequence: CATSRDRGLNSEAFF. The CDR3 region has the DNA TGTGCCACCAGCAGGGACAGGGGGCTGAATTCTGAAGCTTTCTTT.

In its sample, this clone was seen a few times. The V call is TRBV5-6, the J call TRBJ1-6, with D possibly matching TRBD1 (5 bases). Germline V gene sequence: CDR1 SGHDT, CDR2 YYEEEE. The CDR3 contains 14 residues. The V and J ends lost 5 bases and 10 bases respectively, with 16 bases between them. The CDR3 reads CASSWDGGRSPLHF. CDR3 nucleotides: TGTGCCAGCAGTTGGGACGGAGGGAGATCACCCCTCCACTTT.

The rearrangement links TRBV30 to TRBJ2-7; 9 nucleotides align to TRBD1. The CDR3 sequence is 14 residues long. Germline V gene data show CDR1 as GTSNPN and CDR2 as SVGIG (reference sequence). V gave up 2 bases and J gave up 2 bases; unmatched junction bases: 4. CDR3 sequence: CAWSRGQGAYEQYF. Here the CDR3 DNA reads TGTGCCTGGAGTAGGGGACAGGGCGCCTACGAGCAGTACTTC.

The chain recombines TRBV9 with TRBJ2-7, with D possibly being TRBD2 (5 bases). V was cut by 3 bases and J by 5 bases, with 6 bases left in between. The V gene's germline CDR1 is SGDLS and CDR2 YYNGEE. This CDR3 region has 11 residues. As DNA, the CDR3 is TGTGCCAGCAGCGGAGGGAACGAGCAGTACTTC. Protein sequence: CASSGGNEQYF.

This clone was recorded a few times. This rearrangement joins TRBV18 to TRBJ1-2, with 8 bases aligning to TRBD1. Unmatched junction bases numbered 9, after V lost 2 bases and J lost 4 bases. CDR1 is KGHSH, CDR2 LQKENI, per germline. This CDR3 region has 16 residues. CDR3 region: CASSPSTGVNPYGYTF. The DNA of the CDR3 is TGTGCCAGCTCACCATCGACAGGGGTAAATCCCTATGGCTACACCTTC.